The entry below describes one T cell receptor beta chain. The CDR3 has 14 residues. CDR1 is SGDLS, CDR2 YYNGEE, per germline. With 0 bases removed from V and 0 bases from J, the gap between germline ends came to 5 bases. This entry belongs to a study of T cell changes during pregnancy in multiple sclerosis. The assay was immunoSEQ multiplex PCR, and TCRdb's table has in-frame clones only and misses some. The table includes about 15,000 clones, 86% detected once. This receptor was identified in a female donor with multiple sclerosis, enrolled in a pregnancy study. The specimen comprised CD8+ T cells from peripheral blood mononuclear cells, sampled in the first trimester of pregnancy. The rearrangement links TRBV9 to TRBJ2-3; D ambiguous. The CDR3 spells CASSVDGSTDTQYF. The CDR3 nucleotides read TGTGCCAGCAGCGTAGACGGTAGCACAGATACGCAGTATTTT. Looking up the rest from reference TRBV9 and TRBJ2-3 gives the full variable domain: DSGVTQTPKHLITATGQRVTLRCSPRSGDLSVYWYQQSLDQGLQFLIQYYNGEERAKGNILERFSAQQFPDLHSELNLSSLELGDSALYFCASSVDGSTDTQYFGPGTRLTVL.